This record concerns one TCR beta chain sequence. Antigen specificity is unknown. The sample comes from a study of T cell responses to AZD1222 COVID-19 vaccine. General observations from the study: Repertoire collection took place solely once the T cell response had peaked.

Germline values: CDR1 LNHDA, CDR2 SQIVND (reference sequence). The V gene lost 8 bases and the J gene lost 2 bases, with 7 bases spanning the gap. This CDR3 spans 12 amino acids. Profiling relied on immunoSEQ multiplex PCR, and the TCRdb table lists in-frame clones only, not all of them. Counted here are 180,000 or so clones, around 90% occurring once; the ten biggest clones make up around 2.6%. The chain combines TRBV19 with TRBJ1-5, with D possibly matching TRBD1 (5 bases). The specimen was peripheral blood, collected on day 0 of AZD1222 vaccination. The sequence derives from an adult in good health. CDR3 coding DNA: TGTGCCAGTGGGGGAGGCAATCAGCCCCAGCATTTT. This translates into CASGGGNQPQHF.